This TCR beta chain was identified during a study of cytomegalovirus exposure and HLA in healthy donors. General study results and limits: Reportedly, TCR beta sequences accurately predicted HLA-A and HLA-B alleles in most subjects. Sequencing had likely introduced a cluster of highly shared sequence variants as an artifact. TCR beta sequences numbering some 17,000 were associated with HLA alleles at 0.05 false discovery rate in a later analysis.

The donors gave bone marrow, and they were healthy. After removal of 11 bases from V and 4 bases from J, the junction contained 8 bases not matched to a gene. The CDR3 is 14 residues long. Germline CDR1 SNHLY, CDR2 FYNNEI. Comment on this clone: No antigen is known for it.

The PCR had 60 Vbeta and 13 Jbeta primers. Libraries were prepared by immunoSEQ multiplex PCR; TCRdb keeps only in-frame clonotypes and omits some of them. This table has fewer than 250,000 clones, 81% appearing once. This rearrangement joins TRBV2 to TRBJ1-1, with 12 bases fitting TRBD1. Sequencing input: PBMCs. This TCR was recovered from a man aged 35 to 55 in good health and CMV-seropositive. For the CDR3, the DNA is TGTGCCGGAGAGGGACAGGGGGCGATCACTGAAGCTTTCTTT. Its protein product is CAGEGQGAITEAFF. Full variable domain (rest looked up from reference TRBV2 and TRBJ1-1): EPEVTQTPSHQVTQMGQEVILRCVPISNHLYFYWYRQILGQKVEFLVSFYNNEISEKSEIFDDQFSVERPDGSNFTLKIRSTKLEDSAMYFCAGEGQGAITEAFFGQGTRLTVV.